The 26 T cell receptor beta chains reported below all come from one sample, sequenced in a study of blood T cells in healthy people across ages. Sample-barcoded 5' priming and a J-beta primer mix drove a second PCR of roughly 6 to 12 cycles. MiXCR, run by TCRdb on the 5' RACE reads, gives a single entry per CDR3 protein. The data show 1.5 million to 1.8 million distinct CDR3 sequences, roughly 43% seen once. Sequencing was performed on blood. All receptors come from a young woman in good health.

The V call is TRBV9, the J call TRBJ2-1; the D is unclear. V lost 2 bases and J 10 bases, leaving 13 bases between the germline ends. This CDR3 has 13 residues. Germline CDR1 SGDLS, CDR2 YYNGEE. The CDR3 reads CASSVELRREQFF. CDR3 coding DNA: TGTGCCAGCAGCGTTGAACTCCGAAGGGAGCAGTTCTTC.

The CDR3 region has the DNA TGTGCCAGCAGTTACAACGGGAATGAGGATGAGCAGTTCTTC. It is translated as CASSYNGNEDEQFF. The V and J genes are TRBV6-2 or TRBV6-3 and TRBJ2-1, with D possibly being TRBD2 (5 bases). Germline-derived CDR1 and CDR2 are MNHEY and SVGEGT. The CDR3 is made up of 14 amino acids. Trimming took 2 bases from V and 8 from J, leaving 13 bases between them.

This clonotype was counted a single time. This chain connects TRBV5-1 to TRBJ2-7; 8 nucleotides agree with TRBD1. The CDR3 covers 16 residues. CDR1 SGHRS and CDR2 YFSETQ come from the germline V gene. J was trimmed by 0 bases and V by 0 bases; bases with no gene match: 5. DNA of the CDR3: TGCGCCAGCAGCTTGGCCCTGGGACAGGCCTCCTACGAGCAGTACTTC. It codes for CASSLALGQASYEQYF.

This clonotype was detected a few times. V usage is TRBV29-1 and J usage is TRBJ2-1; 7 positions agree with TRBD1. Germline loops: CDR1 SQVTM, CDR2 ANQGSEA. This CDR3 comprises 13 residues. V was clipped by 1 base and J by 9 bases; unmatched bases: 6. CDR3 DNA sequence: TGCAGCGTTGAAGGTGGGACAGTGGGTGAGCAGTTCTTC. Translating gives CSVEGGTVGEQFF.

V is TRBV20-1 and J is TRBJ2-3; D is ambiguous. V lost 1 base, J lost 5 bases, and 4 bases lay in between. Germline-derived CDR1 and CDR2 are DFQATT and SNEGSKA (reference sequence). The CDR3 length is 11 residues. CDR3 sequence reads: CSARAIDTQYF. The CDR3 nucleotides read TGCAGTGCTAGAGCAATAGATACGCAGTATTTT.

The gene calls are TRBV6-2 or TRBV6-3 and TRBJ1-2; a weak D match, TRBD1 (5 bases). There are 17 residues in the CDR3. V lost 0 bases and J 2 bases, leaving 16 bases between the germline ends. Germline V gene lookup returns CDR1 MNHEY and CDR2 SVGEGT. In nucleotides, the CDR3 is TGTGCCAGCAGTTACTCGCCCCCAAAGCGGGACAACTATGGCTACACCTTC. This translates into CASSYSPPKRDNYGYTF.

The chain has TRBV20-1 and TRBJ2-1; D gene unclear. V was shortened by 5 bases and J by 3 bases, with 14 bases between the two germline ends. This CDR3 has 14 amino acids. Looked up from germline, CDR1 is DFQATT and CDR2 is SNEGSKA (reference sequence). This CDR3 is CSAPVGYFYNEQFF. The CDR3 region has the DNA TGCAGTGCTCCCGTAGGCTATTTCTACAATGAGCAGTTCTTC.

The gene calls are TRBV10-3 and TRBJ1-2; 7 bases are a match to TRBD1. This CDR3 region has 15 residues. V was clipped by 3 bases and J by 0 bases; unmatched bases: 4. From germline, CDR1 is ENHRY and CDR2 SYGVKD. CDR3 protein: CAISDGTASNYGYTF. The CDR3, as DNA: TGTGCCATCAGTGACGGGACAGCCTCTAACTATGGCTACACCTTC.

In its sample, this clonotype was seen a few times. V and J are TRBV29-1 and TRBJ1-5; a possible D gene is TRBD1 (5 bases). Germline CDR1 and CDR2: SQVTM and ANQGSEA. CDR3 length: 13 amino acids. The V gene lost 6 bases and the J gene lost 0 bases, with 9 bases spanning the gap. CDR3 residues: CSVKTDSNQPQHF. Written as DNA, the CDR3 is TGCAGCGTGAAGACAGATAGCAATCAGCCCCAGCATTTT.

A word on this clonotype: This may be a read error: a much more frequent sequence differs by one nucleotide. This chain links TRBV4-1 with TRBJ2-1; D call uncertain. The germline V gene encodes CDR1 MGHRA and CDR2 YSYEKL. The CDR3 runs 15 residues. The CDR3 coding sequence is TGCGGCAGCAGCCAAGAACGTAGCCCCCTTTATGAGCAGTTCTTC. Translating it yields CGSSQERSPLYEQFF.

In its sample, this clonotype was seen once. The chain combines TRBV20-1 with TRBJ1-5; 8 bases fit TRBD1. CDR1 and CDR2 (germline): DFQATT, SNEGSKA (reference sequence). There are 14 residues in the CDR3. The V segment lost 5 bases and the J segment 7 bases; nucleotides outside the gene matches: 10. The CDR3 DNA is TGCAGTGCTTACCGACAGGGGAAGGGCCAGCCCCAGCATTTT. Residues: CSAYRQGKGQPQHF.

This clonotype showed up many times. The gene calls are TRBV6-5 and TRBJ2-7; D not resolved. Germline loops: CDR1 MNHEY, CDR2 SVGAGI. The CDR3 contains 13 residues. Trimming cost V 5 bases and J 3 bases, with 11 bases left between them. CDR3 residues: CASSPLLGYEQYF. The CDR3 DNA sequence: TGTGCCAGCAGTCCTTTGCTGGGCTACGAGCAGTACTTC.

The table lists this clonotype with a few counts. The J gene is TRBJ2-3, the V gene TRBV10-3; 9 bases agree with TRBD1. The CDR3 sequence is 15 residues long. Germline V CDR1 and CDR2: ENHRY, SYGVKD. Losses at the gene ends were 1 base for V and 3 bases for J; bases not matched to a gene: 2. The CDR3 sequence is CAISELQGATDTQYF. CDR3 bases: TGTGCCATCAGTGAGTTACAGGGGGCGACAGATACGCAGTATTTT.

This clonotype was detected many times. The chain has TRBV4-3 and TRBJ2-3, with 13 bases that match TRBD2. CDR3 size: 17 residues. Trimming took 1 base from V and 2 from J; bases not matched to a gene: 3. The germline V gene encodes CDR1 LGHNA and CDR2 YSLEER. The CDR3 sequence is CASSQGLAGGDTDTQYF. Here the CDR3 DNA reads TGCGCCAGCAGCCAAGGACTAGCGGGGGGAGACACAGATACGCAGTATTTT.

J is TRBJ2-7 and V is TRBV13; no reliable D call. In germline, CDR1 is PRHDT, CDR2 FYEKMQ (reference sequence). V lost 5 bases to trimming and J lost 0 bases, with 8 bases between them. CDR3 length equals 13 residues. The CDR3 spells CASSEPSSYEQYF. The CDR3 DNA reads TGTGCCAGCAGCGAACCCTCCTCCTACGAGCAGTACTTC.

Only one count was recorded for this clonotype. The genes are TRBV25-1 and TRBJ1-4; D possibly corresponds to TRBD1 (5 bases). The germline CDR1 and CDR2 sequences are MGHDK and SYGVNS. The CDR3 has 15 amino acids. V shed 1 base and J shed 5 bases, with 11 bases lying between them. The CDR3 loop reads CASSELAAGNEKLFF. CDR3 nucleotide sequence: TGTGCCAGCAGTGAATTAGCGGCAGGGAATGAAAAACTGTTTTTT.

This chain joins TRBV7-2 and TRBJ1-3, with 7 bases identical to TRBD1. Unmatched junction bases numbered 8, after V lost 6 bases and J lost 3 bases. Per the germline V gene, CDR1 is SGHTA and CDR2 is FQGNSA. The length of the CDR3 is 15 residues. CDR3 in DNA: TGTGCCAGCAGGACGGCAGGGGGTGATGGAAACACCATATATTTT. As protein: CASRTAGGDGNTIYF.

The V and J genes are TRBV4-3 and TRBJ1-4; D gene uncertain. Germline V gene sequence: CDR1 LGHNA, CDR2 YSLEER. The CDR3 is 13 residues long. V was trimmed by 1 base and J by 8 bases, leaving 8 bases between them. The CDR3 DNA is TGCGCCAGCAGCCAAGTGGCAGGCGAAAAACTGTTTTTT. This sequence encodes CASSQVAGEKLFF.

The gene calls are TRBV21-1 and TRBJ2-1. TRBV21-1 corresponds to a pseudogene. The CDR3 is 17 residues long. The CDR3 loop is CASSKPGPPGSYNEQFF. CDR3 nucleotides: TGTGCCAGCAGCAAACCGGGACCGCCAGGCTCCTACAATGAGCAGTTCTTC.

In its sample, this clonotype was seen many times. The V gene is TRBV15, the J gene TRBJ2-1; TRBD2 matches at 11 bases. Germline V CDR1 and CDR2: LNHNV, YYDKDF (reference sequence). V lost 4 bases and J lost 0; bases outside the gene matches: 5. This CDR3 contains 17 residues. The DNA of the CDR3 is TGTGCCACCAGCATAACTAGCGGGGGTTTCTCCTACAATGAGCAGTTCTTC. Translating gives CATSITSGGFSYNEQFF.

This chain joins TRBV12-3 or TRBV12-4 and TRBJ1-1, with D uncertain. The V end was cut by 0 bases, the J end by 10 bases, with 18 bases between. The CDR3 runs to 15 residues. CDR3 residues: CASSLASQGSPRAFF. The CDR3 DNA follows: TGTGCCAGCAGTTTAGCGAGCCAAGGGAGCCCCCGAGCTTTCTTT.

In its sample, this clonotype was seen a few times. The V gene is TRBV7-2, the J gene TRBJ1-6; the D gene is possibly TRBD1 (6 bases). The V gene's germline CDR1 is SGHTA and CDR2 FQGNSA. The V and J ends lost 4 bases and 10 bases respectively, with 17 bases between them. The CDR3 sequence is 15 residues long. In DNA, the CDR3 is TGTGCCAGCAGCTCCTCCGGGACAATCCCCTCACCCCTCCACTTT. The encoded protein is CASSSSGTIPSPLHF.

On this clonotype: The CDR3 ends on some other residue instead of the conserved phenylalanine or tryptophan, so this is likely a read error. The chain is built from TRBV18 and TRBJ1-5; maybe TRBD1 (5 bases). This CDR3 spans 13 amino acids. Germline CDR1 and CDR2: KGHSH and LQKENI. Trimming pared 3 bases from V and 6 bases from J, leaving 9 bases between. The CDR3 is CASSPQGFQPQHS. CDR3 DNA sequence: TGTGCCAGCTCACCCCAGGGTTTTCAGCCCCAGCATTCT.

The CDR3 here is CASSQPGTRKTETQYF. CDR3 bases: TGCGCCAGCAGCCAGCCAGGGACTAGAAAAACAGAGACCCAGTACTTC. The chain carries TRBV4-1 and TRBJ2-5, with 8 nucleotides matching TRBD2. This CDR3 has 16 residues. Germline V gives CDR1 MGHRA, CDR2 YSYEKL. The trim removed 3 bases at V and 4 bases at J, leaving 10 bases unmatched.

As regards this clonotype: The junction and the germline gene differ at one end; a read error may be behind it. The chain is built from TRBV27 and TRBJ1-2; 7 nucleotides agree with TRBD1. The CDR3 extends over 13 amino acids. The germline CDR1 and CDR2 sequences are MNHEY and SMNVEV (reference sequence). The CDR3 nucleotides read TGTGCCGGCAGTTCCGACAGGGATGGAGGCTACACCTTC. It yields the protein CAGSSDRDGGYTF.

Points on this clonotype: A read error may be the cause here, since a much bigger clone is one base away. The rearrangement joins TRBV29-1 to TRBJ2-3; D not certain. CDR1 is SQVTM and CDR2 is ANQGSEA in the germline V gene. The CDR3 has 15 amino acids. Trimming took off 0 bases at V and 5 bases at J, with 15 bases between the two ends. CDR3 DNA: TGCAGCGTTGAAGATCCTGGGCTGAAAGGAGATACGCAGTATTTT. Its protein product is CSVEDPGLKGDTQYF.